The 13 T cell receptor beta chains in this list originate from one sample, sequenced in a study of control samples from healthy donors and cancer patients. Assay: immunoSEQ multiplex PCR; the TCRdb copy retains only in-frame clones and omits some. Among 90,000 or so clones, 85% to 90% were seen once, and the ten largest hold less than 9%. The sequenced sample consisted of blood. Receptors originate from a woman aged 55 to 70 in good health.

The rearrangement uses TRBV28 and TRBJ2-3, with D unclear. The CDR3 totals 16 residues. The germline V gene encodes CDR1 MDHEN and CDR2 SYDVKM. The V end lost 5 bases, the J end lost 2 bases, and 17 bases lay between the germline ends. The CDR3 DNA reads TGTGCCAGCAGTCCCTCCTTTGGGTGGGACACAGATACGCAGTATTTT. Protein: CASSPSFGWDTDTQYF.

This chain uses TRBV5-1 with TRBJ2-5, with a weak D call TRBD1 (6 bases). The CDR3 length is 15 residues. V lost 3 bases to trimming and J lost 2 bases, with 14 bases between them. Looked up from germline, CDR1 is SGHRS and CDR2 is YFSETQ. For the CDR3, the DNA is TGCGCCAGCAGCTCCCTGACAGGAACGCAAGAGACCCAGTACTTC. Amino acids: CASSSLTGTQETQYF.

The V call is TRBV7-2, the J call TRBJ1-2, with a possible D match to TRBD1 (5 bases). From germline, CDR1 is SGHTA and CDR2 FQGNSA. This CDR3 has 12 amino acids. The ends were cut back, 2 bases at V and 8 bases at J, with 9 bases in the middle. CDR3 in amino acids: CASSLTRVGYTF. Written as DNA, the CDR3 is TGTGCCAGCAGCTTAACCAGGGTCGGCTACACCTTC. The full variable domain, with the rest looked up from reference TRBV7-2 and TRBJ1-2, is GAGVSQSPSNKVTEKGKDVELRCDPISGHTALYWYRQSLGQGLEFLIYFQGNSAPDKSGLPSDRFSAERTGGSVSTLTIQRTQQEDSAVYLCASSLTRVGYTFGSGTRLTVV.

The rearrangement links TRBV19 to TRBJ2-1; TRBD1 is a possible D gene (6 bases). The V gene's germline CDR1 is LNHDA and CDR2 SQIVND (reference sequence). The CDR3 is 15 residues long. V lost 5 bases and J lost 8, with 19 bases in between. The CDR3 DNA sequence: TGTGCCAGTAGTCCTCGGTGGGGGCGCGGGTATGAGCAGTTCTTC. This codes for CASSPRWGRGYEQFF.

V gene TRBV5-4 combines with J gene TRBJ1-3, with D hard to call. V lost 3 bases and J 2 bases, leaving 6 bases between the germline ends. The CDR3 extends over 13 amino acids. The germline CDR1 and CDR2 sequences are SGHNT and YYREEE (reference sequence). Here the CDR3 DNA reads TGTGCCAGCAGCTCCGGGACTGGAAACACCATATATTTT. Protein product: CASSSGTGNTIYF. The full variable domain, rest sourced from reference TRBV5-4 and TRBJ1-3, is ETGVTQSPTHLIKTRGQQVTLRCSSQSGHNTVSWYQQALGQGPQFIFQYYREEENGRGNFPPRFSGLQFPNYSSELNVNALELDDSALYLCASSSGTGNTIYFGEGSWLTVV.

The chain joins TRBV2 to TRBJ1-2; the D is unclear. This CDR3 is built from 13 residues. The germline CDR1 and CDR2 sequences are SNHLY and FYNNEI. The V end was cut by 4 bases, the J end by 8 bases, with 14 bases between. CDR3 DNA sequence: TGTGCCAGCAGTGCCCCCTCGGGCTGGGGCTACACCTTC. Protein sequence: CASSAPSGWGYTF.

The rearrangement joins TRBV7-9 to TRBJ2-7; 7 bases are a match to TRBD1. Trimming removed 3 bases from V and 1 base from J; junction bases left unmatched: 3. The CDR3 is 14 residues long. In germline, CDR1 is SEHNR, CDR2 FQNEAQ (reference sequence). The CDR3 region is CASSFTRGSYEQYF. The CDR3 DNA sequence: TGTGCCAGCAGCTTTACCAGGGGGTCCTACGAGCAGTACTTC.

This clone was observed once. The chain has TRBV2 and TRBJ1-2; no clear D. The CDR3 loop spans 11 amino acids. With 8 bases removed from V and 1 base from J, the gap between germline ends came to 5 bases. Germline V gene lookup returns CDR1 SNHLY and CDR2 FYNNEI. CDR3 nucleotides: TGTGCCAGCGCCAGTAACTATGGCTACACCTTC. The encoded protein is CASASNYGYTF.

This clone appeared a single time. This chain joins TRBV15 and TRBJ1-1, with no clear D. The CDR3 length is 17 residues. Germline V gene data show CDR1 as LNHNV and CDR2 as YYDKDF (reference sequence). Trimming stripped 0 bases from V and 0 bases from J, with 14 bases between. CDR3 in amino acids: CATSRDLEGPVNTEAFF. CDR3 bases: TGTGCCACCAGCAGAGATTTAGAGGGTCCTGTGAACACTGAAGCTTTCTTT.

Notes on this clone: The junction does not match germline at one end; this may be a read error. The chain has TRBV7-7 and TRBJ2-5; TRBD2 might be the D (7 bases). The CDR3 has 16 amino acids. Germline V gene sequence: CDR1 SSHAT, CDR2 FNYEAQ (reference sequence). CDR3 sequence: CASSSRGGGGAETQYF. CDR3 bases: TGTGCTAGCAGCTCTCGTGGAGGGGGGGGTGCAGAGACCCAGTACTTC.

This clone has only a few counts. The CDR3 coding sequence is TGTGCCAGCAGTCGCGGAGTAGGGGGCTCCTACGAGCAGTACTTC. It translates to CASSRGVGGSYEQYF. This chain joins TRBV6-5 and TRBJ2-7; D is perhaps TRBD1 (6 bases). This CDR3 spans 15 amino acids. V dropped 5 bases and J dropped 0 bases, with 14 bases sitting between them. CDR1 and CDR2 (germline): MNHEY, SVGAGI.

The chain carries TRBV4-1 and TRBJ1-5; D ambiguous. V lost 0 bases to trimming and J lost 5 bases, with 8 bases between them. The CDR3 contains 14 residues. Germline V CDR1 and CDR2: MGHRA, YSYEKL. The CDR3 protein is CASSQDFSDQPQHF. For the CDR3, the DNA is TGCGCCAGCAGCCAAGATTTCAGCGATCAGCCCCAGCATTTT.

This chain uses TRBV10-3 with TRBJ1-3; a weak D match, TRBD1 (6 bases). V gave up 4 bases and J gave up 3 bases, with 16 bases separating them. The CDR3 runs to 16 residues. Germline CDR1 reads ENHRY; CDR2 reads SYGVKD. For the CDR3, the DNA is TGTGCCATCAGTGCCCCGACCCAACAGGGTGGAAACACCATATATTTT. Residues: CAISAPTQQGGNTIYF.